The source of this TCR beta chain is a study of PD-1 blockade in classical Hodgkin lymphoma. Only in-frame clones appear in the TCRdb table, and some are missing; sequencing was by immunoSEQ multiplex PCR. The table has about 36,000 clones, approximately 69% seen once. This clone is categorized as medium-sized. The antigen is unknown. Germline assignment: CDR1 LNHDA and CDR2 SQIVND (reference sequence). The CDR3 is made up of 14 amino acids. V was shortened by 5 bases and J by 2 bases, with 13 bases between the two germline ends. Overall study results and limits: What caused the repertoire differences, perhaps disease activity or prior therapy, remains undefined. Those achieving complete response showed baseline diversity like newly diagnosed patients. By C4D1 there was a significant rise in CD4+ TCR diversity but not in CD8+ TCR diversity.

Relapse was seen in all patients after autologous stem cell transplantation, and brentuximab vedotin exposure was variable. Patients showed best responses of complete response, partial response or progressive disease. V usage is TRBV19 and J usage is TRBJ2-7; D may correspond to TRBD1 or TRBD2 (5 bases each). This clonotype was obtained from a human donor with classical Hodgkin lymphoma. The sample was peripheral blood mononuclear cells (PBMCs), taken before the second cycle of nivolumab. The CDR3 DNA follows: TGTGCCAGTAGTCCCCGGGGCCTCACCTACGAGCAGTACTTC. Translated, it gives CASSPRGLTYEQYF.